What follows describes a single TCR beta chain. There are 12 residues in the CDR3. Germline assignment: CDR1 LGHNA and CDR2 YNFKEQ. V lost 4 bases and J 6 bases, leaving 9 bases between the germline ends. Healthy individuals who donated bone marrow served as the donors. The PCR contained 60 Vbeta and 13 Jbeta primers. As handled by the study authors: The authors later counted tens of millions of unique TCR beta chains, about 11 million of them shared. Using immunoSEQ multiplex PCR, the repertoire was profiled, and TCRdb retains in-frame clones only, with some absent. That table supplies the V and J calls and clone size; D and trimming were determined from the DNA. The repertoire holds over 130,000 clones, with around two thirds as singletons. The data originate from a study of cytomegalovirus exposure and HLA in healthy donors.

This chain joins TRBV4-2 and TRBJ1-2; no reliable D call. The sequence came from a male donor in good health and CMV-seronegative. Sequencing was carried out using PBMCs. DNA for the CDR3: TGTGCCAGCAGCCCCGACACACATGGCTACACCTTC. It encodes CASSPDTHGYTF.